One sample yielded the 27 T cell receptor beta chains listed below, sequenced in a study of blood T cell repertoires in COVID-19. Clones were read by immunoSEQ multiplex PCR, and TCRdb kept only the in-frame ones, dropping some. There are 45,000 to 50,000 clones in the sample; 65% to 85% occur only once, and approximately 8% lies in the top ten. The sequencing sample was made of peripheral blood. The source of these receptors is a man aged 80 or over in a cohort sampled during active COVID-19.

V gene TRBV5-1 combines with J gene TRBJ1-1; TRBD1 matches 7 bases. After removal of 4 bases from V and 3 bases from J, the junction contained 6 bases not matched to a gene. The CDR3 totals 14 residues. Germline CDR1 is SGHRS and CDR2 is YFSETQ. CDR3 DNA: TGCGCCAGCAGCCAGACAGGGCGGGACACTGAAGCTTTCTTT. Amino acid sequence: CASSQTGRDTEAFF.

This clone has just one count. The chain combines TRBV6-5 with TRBJ2-6; maybe TRBD1 (5 bases). Germline CDR1 is MNHEY and CDR2 is SVGAGI. The CDR3 is 16 residues long. Trimming removed 2 bases from V and 0 bases from J, with 8 bases in between. The CDR3 nucleotides are TGTGCCAGCAGTTACCGACAGATCTCTGGGGCCAACGTCCTGACTTTC. Translation gives CASSYRQISGANVLTF.

This chain links TRBV5-1 with TRBJ2-5; 15 bases are a match to TRBD2. The germline CDR1 and CDR2 sequences are SGHRS and YFSETQ. Trimming took 4 bases from V and 2 from J; bases not matched to a gene: 9. CDR3 length: 18 residues. The DNA for the CDR3 is TGCGCCAGCAGCCCGGGACTAGCGGGGGGCTTTACTCAAGAGACCCAGTACTTC. This codes for CASSPGLAGGFTQETQYF.

The CDR3 spells CASSLAGQGARETQYF. CDR3 sequence (DNA): TGCGCCAGCAGCTTGGCCGGACAGGGGGCGCGGGAGACCCAGTACTTC. The rearrangement uses TRBV5-1 and TRBJ2-5, with 11 bases fitting TRBD1. CDR1 and CDR2 from the germline V gene are SGHRS and YFSETQ. Trimming removed 0 bases from V and 5 bases from J; junction bases left unmatched: 6. CDR3 size: 16 residues.

The rearrangement uses TRBV29-1 and TRBJ2-5; 10 nucleotides match TRBD2. Germline assignment: CDR1 SQVTM and CDR2 ANQGSEA. This CDR3 has 14 residues. V was pared by 6 bases and J by 2 bases, with 6 bases of the junction left unmatched. CDR3 sequence: CSVDGLAEQETQYF. DNA for the CDR3: TGCAGCGTCGATGGACTAGCGGAACAAGAGACCCAGTACTTC.

V and J are TRBV5-1 and TRBJ2-1; TRBD1 matches 11 bases. The V and J ends lost 6 bases and 3 bases, in that order; junction bases with no gene match: 5. The germline CDR1 and CDR2 sequences are SGHRS and YFSETQ. The CDR3 contains 15 residues. The CDR3: CASNQGTGGYNEQFF. CDR3 DNA: TGCGCCAGCAACCAAGGGACAGGGGGCTACAATGAGCAGTTCTTC. The whole variable domain, remainder taken from reference TRBV5-1 and TRBJ2-1, is KAGVTQTPRYLIKTRGQQVTLSCSPISGHRSVSWYQQTPGQGLQFLFEYFSETQRNKGNFPGRFSGRQFSNSRSEMNVSTLELGDSALYLCASNQGTGGYNEQFFGPGTRLTVL.

The chain links TRBV2 to TRBJ1-2, with a tentative D call TRBD1 (5 bases). The V gene's germline CDR1 is SNHLY and CDR2 FYNNEI. The V end lost 2 bases, the J end lost 4 bases, and 11 bases lay between the germline ends. This CDR3 contains 14 residues. The CDR3 DNA follows: TGTGCCAGCAGTGAATCGGGGGTCGGCTATGGCTACACCTTC. It translates to CASSESGVGYGYTF.

In this sample, this clone turned up once. This chain joins TRBV3-1 (or the pseudogene TRBV3-2) and TRBJ2-1, with 12 positions matching TRBD2. J lost 5 bases, V lost 1 base, and 3 bases had no gene match. From germline, CDR1 is LGHDT and CDR2 YNNKEL (reference sequence). CDR3 length equals 16 residues. The CDR3 DNA sequence: TGTGCCAGCAGCCAAGTGCCTAGCGGGGGGGACAATGAGCAGTTCTTC. Amino acid sequence: CASSQVPSGGDNEQFF.

The chain is built from TRBV27 and TRBJ1-6; perhaps TRBD1 as D (6 bases). The CDR3 has 17 amino acids. V was cut by 7 bases and J by 5 bases, with 21 bases left in between. Germline CDR1 and CDR2: MNHEY and SMNVEV (reference sequence). CDR3 in amino acids: CASTLSQNRVNNSPLHF. The CDR3 bases are TGTGCCAGCACCCTTTCTCAAAACAGGGTAAATAATTCACCCCTCCACTTT.

This chain links TRBV5-1 with TRBJ1-2; D is possibly TRBD1 (5 bases). Germline V gene data show CDR1 as SGHRS and CDR2 as YFSETQ. CDR3 length: 16 amino acids. V was cut by 0 bases and J by 6 bases, with 18 bases left in between. CDR3 in amino acids: CASSLDGGARRDGYTF. Written as DNA, the CDR3 is TGCGCCAGCAGCTTGGATGGAGGGGCTCGTAGGGATGGCTACACCTTC.

In DNA, the CDR3 is TGCGCCAGCAGCTTGGGTCCGGATTGGCGGGACCCCTACAATGAGCAGTTCTTC. It translates to CASSLGPDWRDPYNEQFF. The gene calls are TRBV5-1 and TRBJ2-1; D perhaps matches TRBD2 (6 bases). The germline V gene encodes CDR1 SGHRS and CDR2 YFSETQ. V shed 0 bases and J shed 2 bases, with 18 bases lying between them. This CDR3 is 18 amino acids long. Full variable domain (missing parts from reference TRBV5-1 and TRBJ2-1): KAGVTQTPRYLIKTRGQQVTLSCSPISGHRSVSWYQQTPGQGLQFLFEYFSETQRNKGNFPGRFSGRQFSNSRSEMNVSTLELGDSALYLCASSLGPDWRDPYNEQFFGPGTRLTVL.

The genes are TRBV18 and TRBJ2-1; D gene uncertain. The CDR3 is 11 amino acids. V was cut by 8 bases and J by 6 bases, with 8 bases left in between. CDR1 is KGHSH and CDR2 is LQKENI in the germline V gene. The CDR3 loop reads CASKTGNEQFF. As DNA, the CDR3 is TGTGCCAGCAAGACGGGCAATGAGCAGTTCTTC.

The chain carries TRBV28 and TRBJ1-1, with D uncertain. CDR3 length: 14 residues. V was shortened by 7 bases and J by 0 bases, with 12 bases between the two germline ends. CDR1 MDHEN and CDR2 SYDVKM come from the germline V gene. The CDR3: CASMVPGMNTEAFF. DNA for the CDR3: TGTGCCAGCATGGTACCGGGGATGAACACTGAAGCTTTCTTT.

The V call is TRBV10-3, the J call TRBJ2-7; D is possibly TRBD2 (6 bases). Trimming left V 8 bases short and J 3 bases short, with 14 bases between. Germline assignment: CDR1 ENHRY and CDR2 SYGVKD. The CDR3 is 13 residues long. The CDR3 DNA reads as TGTGCCATCCGGCCTAGCGAAGACTACGAGCAGTACTTC. It encodes CAIRPSEDYEQYF.

This chain connects TRBV3-1 (or the pseudogene TRBV3-2) to TRBJ1-1; possibly TRBD1 for D (5 bases). Trimming removed 6 bases at V and 4 bases at J, with 15 bases between. The CDR3 spans 14 residues. CDR1 and CDR2 from the germline V gene are LGHDT and YNNKEL (reference sequence). This CDR3 reads CASRRGMGGTEAFF. CDR3 DNA: TGTGCCAGCAGGCGGGGGATGGGGGGCACTGAAGCTTTCTTT.

The rearrangement uses TRBV10-2 and TRBJ2-5, with a possible D match to TRBD2 (6 bases). The CDR3 consists of 16 residues. The V gene's germline CDR1 is WSHSY and CDR2 SAAADI. V was trimmed by 3 bases and J by 4 bases, leaving 18 bases between them. CDR3 amino acids: CASSDSGGRTAETQYF. CDR3 nucleotides: TGCGCCAGCAGTGATTCTGGGGGGAGGACCGCAGAGACCCAGTACTTC.

Comment on this clone: The identical CDR3 is also encoded by other nucleotide sequences in the sample. J is TRBJ1-4 and V is TRBV28; 10 positions agree with TRBD1. CDR1 MDHEN and CDR2 SYDVKM come from the germline V gene. The CDR3 has 15 residues. The V segment lost 5 bases and the J segment 8 bases; nucleotides outside the gene matches: 8. The CDR3 loop reads CASSTSGTGVEKLFF. The DNA for the CDR3 is TGTGCCAGCAGTACCTCCGGGACAGGGGTGGAAAAACTGTTTTTT. The full variable domain, rest sourced from reference TRBV28 and TRBJ1-4, is DVKVTQSSRYLVKRTGEKVFLECVQDMDHENMFWYRQDPGLGLRLIYFSYDVKMKEKGDIPEGYSVSREKKERFSLILESASTNQTSMYLCASSTSGTGVEKLFFGSGTQLSVL.

V and J are TRBV6-5 and TRBJ2-3, with a weak D call TRBD2 (6 bases). The CDR3 is 12 residues long. Trimming cost V 6 bases and J 6 bases, with 10 bases left between them. CDR1 and CDR2 from the germline V gene are MNHEY and SVGAGI. CDR3 DNA sequence: TGTGCCAGCAGACGCCGGGGGGATACGCAGTATTTT. Translation gives CASRRRGDTQYF.

The chain recombines TRBV7-2 with TRBJ2-7, with TRBD2 matching 12 bases. Trimming removed 5 bases from V and 3 bases from J; junction bases left unmatched: 14. This CDR3 region has 18 residues. In germline, CDR1 is SGHTA, CDR2 FQGNSA. The CDR3 sequence is CASSLRGPSGREHYEQYF. In DNA form, the CDR3 reads TGTGCCAGCAGCCTCCGCGGGCCTAGCGGGAGGGAGCACTACGAGCAGTACTTC.

V usage is TRBV7-2 and J usage is TRBJ2-7, with 8 bases identical to TRBD2. CDR3 size: 15 residues. CDR1 is SGHTA and CDR2 is FQGNSA in the germline V gene. V trimming: 2 bases; J trimming: 3 bases; junction bases outside the gene matches: 6. The CDR3 here is CASSLLREGGYEQYF. DNA of the CDR3: TGTGCCAGCAGCTTACTCCGGGAGGGGGGCTACGAGCAGTACTTC.

This chain uses TRBV18 with TRBJ2-2; D call uncertain. The CDR3 sequence is 15 residues long. CDR1 and CDR2 (germline): KGHSH, LQKENI. Trimming took 3 bases from V and 0 from J, leaving 8 bases between them. CDR3 DNA sequence: TGTGCCAGCTCACCGACATTAGCGAACACCGGGGAGCTGTTTTTT. Its translation: CASSPTLANTGELFF.

This clone was observed once. CDR3 amino acids: CASTQGRGYQPQHF. As DNA, the CDR3 is TGTGCCAGCACCCAGGGCAGGGGATATCAGCCCCAGCATTTT. V gene TRBV21-1 combines with J gene TRBJ1-5; the tabulated D call, TRBD1, remains unverified against the DNA. TRBV21-1 is classified as a pseudogene. The CDR3 spans 14 residues.

CDR3 sequence (DNA): TGTGCCAGCAGCCATCCCGAACTTGAAACGGGCACAGATACGCAGTATTTT. It is translated as CASSHPELETGTDTQYF. The J gene is TRBJ2-3, the V gene TRBV4-2; D remains ambiguous. Germline-derived CDR1 and CDR2 are LGHNA and YNFKEQ. Trimming shortened V by 3 bases and J by 1 base, and 17 bases separated the two germline ends. This CDR3 is built from 17 residues.

V gene TRBV6-5 combines with J gene TRBJ1-2; a possible D gene is TRBD1 (6 bases). V shed 6 bases and J shed 4 bases, with 9 bases lying between them. There are 12 residues in the CDR3. Per the germline V gene, CDR1 is MNHEY and CDR2 is SVGAGI. The CDR3 is CASSQGFYGYTF. In nucleotides, the CDR3 is TGTGCCAGCAGCCAGGGGTTCTATGGCTACACCTTC.

The rearrangement joins TRBV19 to TRBJ2-7, with 7 bases lining up with TRBD1. Unmatched junction bases numbered 6, after V lost 1 base and J lost 3 bases. CDR1 LNHDA and CDR2 SQIVND come from the germline V gene (reference sequence). This CDR3 has 15 residues. Here the CDR3 reads CASSIVQGPIYEQYF. In DNA, the CDR3 is TGTGCCAGTAGTATAGTACAGGGGCCTATCTACGAGCAGTACTTC.

The chain recombines TRBV5-4 with TRBJ2-1, with TRBD2 identical over 10 bases. Germline V gene lookup returns CDR1 SGHNT and CDR2 YYREEE (reference sequence). This CDR3 has 16 amino acids. The junction had 3 bases not matched to a gene; V was cut back by 0 bases and J by 3 bases. Here the CDR3 reads CASSLDGLAVYNEQFF. The CDR3 coding sequence is TGTGCCAGCAGCTTGGATGGACTAGCGGTCTACAATGAGCAGTTCTTC.

The rearrangement joins TRBV9 to TRBJ1-6; no reliable D call. CDR1 is SGDLS and CDR2 is YYNGEE in the germline V gene. This CDR3 region has 14 residues. Trimming took 0 bases from V and 8 from J, leaving 9 bases between them. This chain's CDR3 is CASSVGGFDSPLHF. CDR3 DNA sequence: TGTGCCAGCAGCGTAGGAGGGTTCGATTCACCCCTCCACTTT.